The text below deals with one T cell receptor (beta chain). Its antigen is unknown. Per-nucleotide qualities are absent, and no much larger clonotype sits a single base away. Using the deep immunoSEQ assay, TCR CDR3 regions were amplified from genomic DNA by multiplex PCR. Extracted genomic DNA from each cell subset was distributed evenly across all wells of several immunoSEQ 96-well plates, and each plate was treated as a replicate. Each replicate PCR for sorted subsets received about 0.2 ug genomic DNA, equal to about 30,000 T cell genomes. Purified libraries were measured with a Qubit 3.0 fluorometer, size-checked on a Bioanalyzer 2100, and measured again with the KAPA Library Quantification kit. Every immunoSEQ 96-well plate was sequenced on a separate single-read 150-cycle Illumina NextSeq 550 flow cell. As for the authors' bioinformatics: Because only junctional sequences without quality scores were contained in the immunoSEQ output, filtering matching that applied to full-length reads could not be performed. To assign V/J genes and CDR3, sequences were annotated against IMGT germline references using PyIR, a Python wrapper for IgBLAST v1.9. Any read was removed if the V/J assignment was weak (E-value above 1e-6), the CDR3 was missing, or the read contained stop codons, out-of-frame junctions, or ambiguous translated residues. V3J clonotypes were defined by identical inferred V gene, J gene, and CDR3 amino acid sequence. The percentage overlap between two repertoires was calculated by dividing the number of shared unique clonotypes by the size of the smaller repertoire. RTK rarefaction, the Chao1 estimator, and Recon v2.1 estimates of unobserved clonotypes were used to assess repertoire richness. OLGA was used to compute generation probabilities for all TCRbeta clonotypes that the gDNA method yielded from a handful of donors. TCRdb stores this immuneACCESS table with in-frame sequences only. Part of the clones is absent; in the studies checked, under half of the shortfall reflects unresolved V genes, and no reason is known for the rest. Clone size and V and J calls were adopted from that table, with D and trimming inferred from the DNA. In this sample the table shows roughly 2,000,000 clones, 93% of which occur a single time. More than 1.5% of the sample is held by the ten biggest clonotypes.

This entry comes from a study of shared clonotypes between healthy human individuals (dated by TCRdb to 2018 to 2021). In the study overall: The cohort comprised a couple of women and a few men aged 18 to 49 years. Between about 0.8 and 9 billion PBMCs per donor were obtained by leukapheresis. Per donor, three plates each were used for CD4 naive and CD4 memory, two for CD8 naive, and one for CD8 memory. To increase sequencing depth and limit assay-specific biases, different laboratories used diverse techniques to prepare libraries and sequence TCR repertoires. Blood TCR repertoires of roughly five healthy adults were deeply sequenced to estimate repertoire size and the extent of clonotype sharing between individuals. Results and caveats for the whole study, not just this receptor: Rarefaction of sorted-subset datasets indicated incomplete sequencing despite the large sequencing depth. Because the study included a small number of donors, the genetic and exposure-history diversity represented was limited. Based on pairwise subsampling, the degree of clonotype sharing among donors was expected to be affected by sequencing depth. Sampling was restricted to blood, and TCR repertoires in tissue are likely to differ from TCR repertoires in blood. Compared with non-shared clonotypes, clonotypes shared by all four sorted-subset donors had higher generation probabilities. Approximately 5% of naive CD4, 3.5% of naive CD8, 2.3% of memory CD4, and around 0.42% of memory CD8 clonotypes were shared across several donors. Naive subsets generally had larger estimated clonotype richness than memory subsets did.

The germline V end is reduced by 2 bases and the J end by 5 bases; junction bases left unmatched: 4. The CDR3 measures 14 amino acids from cysteine to phenylalanine. The CDR3 DNA has 42 bases and is translated from base 1. The germline V gene supplies CDR1 SGDLS and CDR2 YYNGEE. CD8 naive samples consisted of CD45RO-negative cells that were positively selected for CCR7, yielding a CD45RA+CCR7+ population without TemRA cells. Healthy HIV-negative adults with no recently reported acute infections or vaccinations were included as donors. Only Caucasian adults living in Nashville, Tennessee, USA were represented among the donors. Blood was obtained by leukapheresis, after which PBMCs were separated by Ficoll-Histopaque density gradient centrifugation and cryopreserved in liquid nitrogen vapor phase. Analytical flow cytometry was used to check the purity and quantity of each magnetically sorted T cell population. Genomic DNA was isolated from each sorted fraction and quantified by UV absorbance on a Nanodrop 2000c.

This sequence was found in a man younger than 35 in good health. Some clones in this sample may be carry-over from other donors' samples. This chain joins TRBV9 to TRBJ2-1; TRBD2 lines up with 7 middle nucleotides. Sequencing was performed on naive CD8+ T cells from PBMCs. The cell subset or site label on this specimen signifies: CD45RA+CCR7+. CDR3 sequence: CASSVAGEHNEQFF. The DNA reads TGTGCCAGCAGCGTCGCGGGAGAACACAATGAGCAGTTCTTC.